This T cell receptor (beta chain) was observed in a study of cytomegalovirus exposure and HLA in healthy donors. Background on the study: A later analysis reported the same platform for the 90 to 150 validation repertoires and the 500 to 750 first-cohort repertoires. Study-level findings and limits: Rare sequences made up most TCRs, while some public TCRs were found in many donors. The classifier, whose performance was assessed in both the original and validation cohorts, reportedly diagnosed cytomegalovirus status with high specificity and sensitivity. In vitro work confirmed that a few CMV-associated chains recognize CMV antigens.

Points on this clone: Its specificity is unknown.

Assay: immunoSEQ multiplex PCR; the TCRdb copy retains only in-frame clones and omits some. The sample lists 100,000 to 120,000 clones, over 75% occurring once. The CDR3 has 17 amino acids. Germline V CDR1 and CDR2: MRHNA, SNTAGT. Between the trimmed V and J ends, which lost 2 bases and 2 bases, there was a span of 18 bases. J is TRBJ2-5 and V is TRBV6-4; a possible D gene is TRBD1 (9 bases). The sequencing input was PBMCs. The sequence derives from a woman younger than 35 in good health and CMV-seronegative. The CDR3 is CASSDHRGRGAQETQYF. DNA of the CDR3: TGTGCCAGCAGTGACCACAGGGGGCGGGGGGCACAAGAGACCCAGTACTTC.